This passage covers 4 T cell receptor beta chains from one sample sequenced in a study of breast tumors, draining lymph nodes, adjacent tissues. Samples came from axillary lymph nodes draining the breast cancer. In TCRdb, the multiplex PCR reads were re-called with MiXCR into one record per CDR3 protein. The data contain approximately 200,000 distinct CDR3 sequences, roughly 31% of them seen just once; the ten biggest clones take up around 4.5%. Sequenced: axillary lymph node tissue. These receptors all come from a female donor with breast cancer. Some clones in this sample may be carry-over from other donors' samples.

The chain employs TRBV10-1 and TRBJ2-1; 8 positions agree with TRBD2. The germline gives CDR1 WNHNN, CDR2 SYGVQD (reference sequence). Trimming took 2 bases from V and 4 from J; bases not matched to a gene: 4. The length of the CDR3 is 15 residues. The CDR3 loop reads CASSEGTSGYNEQFF. The CDR3 DNA is TGCGCCAGCAGTGAGGGAACTAGCGGTTACAATGAGCAGTTCTTC.

This clonotype came up many times. A much larger clone differs by one base, so this may be a read error. This rearrangement joins TRBV24-1 to TRBJ2-5; D gene uncertain. The V and J ends lost 4 bases and 5 bases respectively, with 16 bases between them. The CDR3 is 15 residues long. The germline CDR1 and CDR2 sequences are KGHDR and SFDVKD. CDR3 DNA sequence: TGTGCCACCAGTGAAGCGTTGCCATCCGGGGAGACCCAGTACTTC. It yields the protein CATSEALPSGETQYF.

Comments on this clonotype: This clone may be a read error of a much larger clone one base away. V and J are TRBV11-2 and TRBJ1-2; D call uncertain. V was shortened by 4 bases and J by 7 bases, with 13 bases between the two germline ends. CDR3 size: 13 residues. Germline lookup yields CDR1 SGHAT and CDR2 FQNNGV. The DNA of the CDR3 is TGTGCCAGCAGCTCCGCGGTGGACTCTGGCTACACCTTC. The encoded protein is CASSSAVDSGYTF.

The V call is TRBV15, the J call TRBJ1-5, with TRBD1 identical over 7 bases. CDR1 and CDR2 (germline): LNHNV, YYDKDF (reference sequence). The CDR3 totals 14 residues. V lost 8 bases and J lost 3; bases outside the gene matches: 7. In DNA, the CDR3 is TGTGCCACCGTCGACAGGGACCTCAATCAGCCCCAGCATTTT. Its protein is CATVDRDLNQPQHF.